This T cell receptor (beta chain) derives from a study of a mutant IDH1 vaccine in newly diagnosed glioma. Looking at the study overall: Initiation of the vaccine course occurred 4-6 weeks after radiotherapy alone, or alongside temozolomide cycles. The therapy given earlier, which was standard therapy, consisted of radiotherapy, temozolomide, or both, and most of the patients received both.

V was clipped by 6 bases and J by 4 bases, with 16 bases between them. The CDR3 runs to 14 residues. Germline lookup yields CDR1 ENHRY and CDR2 SYGVKD. The time point: week 35, safety follow-up. Alongside topical imiquimod, each dose of vaccine comprised 300 ug of mutant IDH1 20-mer peptide. The patients were given eight vaccinations, one each in weeks 1, 3, 5, 7, 11, 15, 19 and 23. As to this clone: Antigen specificity is unknown.

Generated by immunoSEQ multiplex PCR, the TCRdb table keeps only in-frame clones and is missing some. The table lists about 32,000 clones, 81% of them singletons, with 15% in the top ten. The rearrangement uses TRBV10-3 and TRBJ2-7; D is perhaps TRBD1 (6 bases). The input for sequencing was PBMCs, taken from a glioma patient whose treatment included an IDH1 peptide vaccine. The sequence was collected from a man between 25 and 39 years old with glioma. The CDR3, as DNA: TGTGCCATCAGGACGACAGGACTCTTTTACGAGCAGTACTTC. It translates to CAIRTTGLFYEQYF.